This TCR beta chain was sequenced in a study of long-term antiretroviral therapy in people with HIV. General study results and limits: Pre-ART-expanded clones dominated the repertoire at all time points. Diversity went up after ART and still fell short of transplant donor controls.

Germline-derived CDR1 and CDR2 are KGHSH and LQKENI. The CDR3 contains 16 residues. Unmatched junction bases numbered 10, after V lost 3 bases and J lost 9 bases. As to this clone: Its antigen is unidentified.

Sequencing used immunoSEQ v3.0 at survey level. Generated by immunoSEQ multiplex PCR, the TCRdb table keeps only in-frame clones and is missing some. The sample yields 15,000 to 25,000 clones, about nine tenths seen once. This chain uses TRBV18 with TRBJ1-4; 10 bases are shared with TRBD1. This TCR was recovered from a woman aged 30 to 39 with HIV. The sequences come from unsorted PBMCs, collected approximately 4.5 years before starting antiretroviral therapy. CDR3 protein: CASSPSGTGVLQKLFF. The CDR3 DNA is TGTGCCAGCTCACCCTCGGGGACAGGGGTATTGCAAAAACTGTTTTTT.